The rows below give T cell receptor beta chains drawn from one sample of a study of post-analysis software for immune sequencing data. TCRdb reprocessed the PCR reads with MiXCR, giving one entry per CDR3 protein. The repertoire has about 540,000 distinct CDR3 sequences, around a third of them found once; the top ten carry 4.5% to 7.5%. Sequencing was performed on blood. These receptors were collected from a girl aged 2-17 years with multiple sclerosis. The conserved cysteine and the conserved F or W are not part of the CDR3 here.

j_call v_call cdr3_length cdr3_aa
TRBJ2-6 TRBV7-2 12 ASSPSAGANVRT
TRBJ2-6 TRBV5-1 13 ASSGPDSLVNVLT
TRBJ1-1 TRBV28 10 ASTQIGTEAF
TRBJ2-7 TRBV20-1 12 SVPHGAYSYEQY
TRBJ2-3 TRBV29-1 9 SVAETDTQY
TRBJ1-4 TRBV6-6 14 ASSYWANRGNEKLF
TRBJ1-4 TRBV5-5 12 ASSLGWTDEKLF
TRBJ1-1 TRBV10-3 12 AISVSGGVSEAF
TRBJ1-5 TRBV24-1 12 ATSDTQGGQPQH
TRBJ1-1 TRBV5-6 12 ASSLADRVTEAF
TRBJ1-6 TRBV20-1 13 SASPTGVGNSPLH
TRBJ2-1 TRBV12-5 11 ARGRSSGNEQF
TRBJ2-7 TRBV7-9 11 ASSLLGAGEQY
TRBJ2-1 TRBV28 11 ASSPLGEGEQF
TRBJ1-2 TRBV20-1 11 SAPLARAYGYT
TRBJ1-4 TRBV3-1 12 ASSQSGGDEKLF
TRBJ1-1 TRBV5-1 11 ASSLQGGTEAF
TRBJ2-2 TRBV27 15 ASSLSNRDRGTGELF
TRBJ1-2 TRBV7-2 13 ASSLDRDRGRGYT
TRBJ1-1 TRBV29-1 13 SAGGSTGENTEAF
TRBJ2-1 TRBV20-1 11 SPQSSSYNEQF
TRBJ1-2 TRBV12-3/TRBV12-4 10 ASSFEGYGYT
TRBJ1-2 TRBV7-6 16 ASSSTELIFSSNYGYT
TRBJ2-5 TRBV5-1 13 ASSLEAGPQETQY
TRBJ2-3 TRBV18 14 ASSSGASGGTDTQY
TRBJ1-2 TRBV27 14 ASSLGGRWGDYGYT
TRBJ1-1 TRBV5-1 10 ASSEERAEAF
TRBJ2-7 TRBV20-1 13 SAREWISPRYEQY
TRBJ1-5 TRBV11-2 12 ASSLGQGHQPQH
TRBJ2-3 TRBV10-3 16 AIRLTARGYGPTDTQY
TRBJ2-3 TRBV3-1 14 ASSQDGIASTDTQY
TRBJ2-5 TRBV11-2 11 ASSFGSSETQY
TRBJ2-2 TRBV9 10 ASSVETGELF
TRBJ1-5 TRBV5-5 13 ASSPSPGGNQPQH
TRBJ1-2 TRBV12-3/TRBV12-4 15 ASSSRTGGMVTNGYT
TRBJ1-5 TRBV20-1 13 SAETGYGSNQPQH
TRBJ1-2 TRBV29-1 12 SVEDGETATGYT
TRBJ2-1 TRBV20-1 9 SAHWGGEQF
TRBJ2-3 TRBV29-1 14 SVGGKAGLGTDTQY
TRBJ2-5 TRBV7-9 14 ASSLAHGGAGETQY
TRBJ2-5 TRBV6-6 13 ASAPGLAKQETQY
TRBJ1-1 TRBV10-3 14 AISDPVGGLNTEAF
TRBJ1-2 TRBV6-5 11 ASSSPEAYGYT
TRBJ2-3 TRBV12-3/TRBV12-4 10 ASSSGPRGEY
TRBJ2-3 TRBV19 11 ASSMGEETAQY
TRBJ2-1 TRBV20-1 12 SARVGSLRNEQF
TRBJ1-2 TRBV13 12 ASSPDPTGGSYT
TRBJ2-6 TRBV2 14 ASRRDSPSGANVLT
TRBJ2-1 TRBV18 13 ASSPAGRANNEQF
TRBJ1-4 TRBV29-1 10 SVDGGVEKLF
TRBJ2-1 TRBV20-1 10 SARAQIGEQF
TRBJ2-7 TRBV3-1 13 ASSLGLAKSYEQY
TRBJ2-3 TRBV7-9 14 ASSMGQGAGTDTQY